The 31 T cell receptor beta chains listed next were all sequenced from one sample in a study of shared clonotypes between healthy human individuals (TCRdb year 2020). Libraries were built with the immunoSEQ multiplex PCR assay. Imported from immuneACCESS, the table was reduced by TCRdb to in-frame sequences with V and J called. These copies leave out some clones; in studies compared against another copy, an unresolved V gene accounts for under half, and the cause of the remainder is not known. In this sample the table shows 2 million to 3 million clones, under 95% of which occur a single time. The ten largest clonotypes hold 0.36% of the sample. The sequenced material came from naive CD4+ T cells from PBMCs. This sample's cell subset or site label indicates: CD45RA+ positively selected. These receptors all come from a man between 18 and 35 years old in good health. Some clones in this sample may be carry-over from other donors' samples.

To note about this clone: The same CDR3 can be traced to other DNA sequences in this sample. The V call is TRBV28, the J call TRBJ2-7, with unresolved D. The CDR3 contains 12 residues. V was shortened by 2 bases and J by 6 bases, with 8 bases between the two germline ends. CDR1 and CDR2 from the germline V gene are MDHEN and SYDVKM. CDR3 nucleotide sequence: TGTGCCAGCAGTTTAAGAAGGGTCGAGCAGTACTTC. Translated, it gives CASSLRRVEQYF.

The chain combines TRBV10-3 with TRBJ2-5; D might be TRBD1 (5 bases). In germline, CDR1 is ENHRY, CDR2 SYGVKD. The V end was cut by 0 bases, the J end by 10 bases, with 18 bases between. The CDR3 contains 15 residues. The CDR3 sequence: CAISESVQGGVGQYF. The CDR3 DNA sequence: TGTGCCATCAGTGAGTCCGTGCAGGGCGGAGTTGGCCAGTACTTC.

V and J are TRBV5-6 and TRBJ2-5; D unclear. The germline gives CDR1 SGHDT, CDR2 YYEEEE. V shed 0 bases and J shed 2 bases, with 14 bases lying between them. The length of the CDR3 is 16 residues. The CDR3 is CASSLAVAYGQETQYF. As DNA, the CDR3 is TGTGCCAGCAGCTTGGCTGTGGCGTACGGTCAAGAGACCCAGTACTTC.

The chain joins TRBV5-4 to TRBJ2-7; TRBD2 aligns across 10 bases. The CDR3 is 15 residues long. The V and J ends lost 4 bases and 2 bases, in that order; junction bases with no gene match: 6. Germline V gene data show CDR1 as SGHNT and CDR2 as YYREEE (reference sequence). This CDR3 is CASSQSSGRTYEQYF. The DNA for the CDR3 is TGTGCCAGCAGCCAATCTAGCGGGAGAACCTACGAGCAGTACTTC.

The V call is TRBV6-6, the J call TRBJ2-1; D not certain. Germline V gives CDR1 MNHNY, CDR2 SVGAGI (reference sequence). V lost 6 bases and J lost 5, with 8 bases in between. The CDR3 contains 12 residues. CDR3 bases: TGTGCCAGCAGGACCCTTAACAATGAGCAGTTCTTC. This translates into CASRTLNNEQFF.

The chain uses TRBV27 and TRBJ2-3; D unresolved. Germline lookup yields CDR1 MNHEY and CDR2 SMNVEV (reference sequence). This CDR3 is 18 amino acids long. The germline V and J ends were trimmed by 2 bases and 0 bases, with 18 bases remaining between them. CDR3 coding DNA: TGTGCCAGCAGTTTACGGCTGGGCAGCTCAGCTAGCACAGATACGCAGTATTTT. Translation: CASSLRLGSSASTDTQYF.

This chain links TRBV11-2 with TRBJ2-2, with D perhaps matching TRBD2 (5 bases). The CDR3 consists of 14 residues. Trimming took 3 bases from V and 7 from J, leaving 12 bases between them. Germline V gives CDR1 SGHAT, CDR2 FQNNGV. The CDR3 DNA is TGTGCCAGCAGCTTCCCCGGGAAGGTCGGGGAGCTGTTTTTT. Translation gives CASSFPGKVGELFF.

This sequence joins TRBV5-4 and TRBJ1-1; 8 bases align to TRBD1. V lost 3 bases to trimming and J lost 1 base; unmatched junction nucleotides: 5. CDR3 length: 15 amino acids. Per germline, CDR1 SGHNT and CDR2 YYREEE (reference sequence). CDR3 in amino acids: CASSSAGTGNTEAFF. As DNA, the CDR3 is TGTGCCAGCAGCTCAGCCGGGACAGGGAACACTGAAGCTTTCTTT.

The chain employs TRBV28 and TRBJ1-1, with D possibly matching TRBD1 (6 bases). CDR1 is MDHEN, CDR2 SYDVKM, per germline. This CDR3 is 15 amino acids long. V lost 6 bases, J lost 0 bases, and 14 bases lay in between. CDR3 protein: CASSSRWTVNTEAFF. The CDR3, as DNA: TGTGCCAGCAGCTCCCGGTGGACAGTGAACACTGAAGCTTTCTTT.

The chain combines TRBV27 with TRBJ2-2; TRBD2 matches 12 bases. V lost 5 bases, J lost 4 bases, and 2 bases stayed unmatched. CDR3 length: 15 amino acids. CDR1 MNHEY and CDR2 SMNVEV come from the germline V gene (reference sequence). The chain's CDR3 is CASSASGRGTGELFF. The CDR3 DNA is TGTGCCAGCAGTGCTAGCGGGAGGGGCACCGGGGAGCTGTTTTTT.

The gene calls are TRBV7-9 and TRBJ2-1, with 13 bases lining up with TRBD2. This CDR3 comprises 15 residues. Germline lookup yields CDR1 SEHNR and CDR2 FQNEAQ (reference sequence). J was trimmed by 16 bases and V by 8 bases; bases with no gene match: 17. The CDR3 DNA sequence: TGTGCCAGCCATCGGTTGGGCGGGACTAGCGGGATGGCCTTCTTC. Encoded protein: CASHRLGGTSGMAFF.

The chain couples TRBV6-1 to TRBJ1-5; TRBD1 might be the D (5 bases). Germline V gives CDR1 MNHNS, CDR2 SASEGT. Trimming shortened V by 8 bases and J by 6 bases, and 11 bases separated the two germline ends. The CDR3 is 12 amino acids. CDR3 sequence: CASLIGAQPQHF. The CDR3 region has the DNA TGTGCCAGCTTAATAGGGGCTCAGCCCCAGCATTTT.

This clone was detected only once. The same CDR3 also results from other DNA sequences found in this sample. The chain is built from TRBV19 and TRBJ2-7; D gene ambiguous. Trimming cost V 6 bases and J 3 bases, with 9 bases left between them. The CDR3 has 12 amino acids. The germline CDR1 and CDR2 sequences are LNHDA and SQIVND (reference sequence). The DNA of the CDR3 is TGTGCCAGTAGCTCTGGCGGCTACGAGCAGTACTTC. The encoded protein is CASSSGGYEQYF.

CDR3 DNA sequence: TGTGCCAGCAGCGTAGGAGGGGACGGATTCAATCAGCCCCAGCATTTT. Protein: CASSVGGDGFNQPQHF. The chain uses TRBV9 and TRBJ1-5, with D possibly TRBD1 on 5 matching bases. V lost 0 bases and J 3 bases, leaving 13 bases between the germline ends. Germline assignment: CDR1 SGDLS and CDR2 YYNGEE. The length of the CDR3 is 16 residues.

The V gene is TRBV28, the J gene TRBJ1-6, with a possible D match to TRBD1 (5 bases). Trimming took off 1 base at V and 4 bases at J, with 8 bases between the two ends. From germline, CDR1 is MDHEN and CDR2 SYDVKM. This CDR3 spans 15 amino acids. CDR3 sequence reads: CASSLLGGYNSPLHF. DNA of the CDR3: TGTGCCAGCAGTTTATTGGGGGGTTATAATTCACCCCTCCACTTT.

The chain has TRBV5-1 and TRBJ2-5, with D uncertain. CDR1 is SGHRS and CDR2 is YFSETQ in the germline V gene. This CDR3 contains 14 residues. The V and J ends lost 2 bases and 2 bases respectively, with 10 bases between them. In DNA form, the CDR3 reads TGCGCCAGCAGCTTATCCCCACCACAAGAGACCCAGTACTTC. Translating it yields CASSLSPPQETQYF. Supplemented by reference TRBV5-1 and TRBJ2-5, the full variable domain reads KAGVTQTPRYLIKTRGQQVTLSCSPISGHRSVSWYQQTPGQGLQFLFEYFSETQRNKGNFPGRFSGRQFSNSRSEMNVSTLELGDSALYLCASSLSPPQETQYFGPGTRLLVL.

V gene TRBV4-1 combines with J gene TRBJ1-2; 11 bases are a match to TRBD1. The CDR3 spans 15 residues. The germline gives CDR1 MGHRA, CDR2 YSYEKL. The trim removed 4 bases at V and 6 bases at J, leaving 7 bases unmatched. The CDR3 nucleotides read TGCGCCAGCAGCCCTGGGGACAGGGGGTCCGATGGCTACACCTTC. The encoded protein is CASSPGDRGSDGYTF.

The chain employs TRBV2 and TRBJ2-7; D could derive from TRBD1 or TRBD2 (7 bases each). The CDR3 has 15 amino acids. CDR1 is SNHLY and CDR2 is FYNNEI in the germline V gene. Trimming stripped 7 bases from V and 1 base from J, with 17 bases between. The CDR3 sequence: CASTLDQGGSYEQYF. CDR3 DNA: TGTGCCAGCACCTTAGATCAGGGGGGGTCCTACGAGCAGTACTTC.

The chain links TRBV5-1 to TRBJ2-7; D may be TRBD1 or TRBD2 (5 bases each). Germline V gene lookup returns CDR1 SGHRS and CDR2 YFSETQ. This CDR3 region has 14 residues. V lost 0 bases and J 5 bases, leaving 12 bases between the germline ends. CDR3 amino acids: CASSLVLGDHEQYF. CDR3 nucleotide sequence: TGCGCCAGCAGCTTGGTTTTAGGGGACCACGAGCAGTACTTC.

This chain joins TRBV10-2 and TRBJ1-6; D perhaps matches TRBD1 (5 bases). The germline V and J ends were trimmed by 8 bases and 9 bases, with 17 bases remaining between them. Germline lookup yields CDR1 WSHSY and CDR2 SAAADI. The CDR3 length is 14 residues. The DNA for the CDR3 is TGCGCCAGCGCCGCGACAGCGCGGGCTTCACCCCTCCACTTT. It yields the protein CASAATARASPLHF.

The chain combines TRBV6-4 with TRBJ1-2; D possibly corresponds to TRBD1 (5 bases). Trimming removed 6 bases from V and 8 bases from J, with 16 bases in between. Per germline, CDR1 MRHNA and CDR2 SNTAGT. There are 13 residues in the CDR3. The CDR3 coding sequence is TGTGCCAGCAGGGGAGACAGTGCCCGAGGCTACACCTTC. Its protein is CASRGDSARGYTF.

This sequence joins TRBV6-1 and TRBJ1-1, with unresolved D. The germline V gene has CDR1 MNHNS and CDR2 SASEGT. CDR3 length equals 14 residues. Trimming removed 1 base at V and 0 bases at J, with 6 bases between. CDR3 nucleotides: TGTGCCAGCAGTGAAGGGGTTATGAACACTGAAGCTTTCTTT. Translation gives CASSEGVMNTEAFF.

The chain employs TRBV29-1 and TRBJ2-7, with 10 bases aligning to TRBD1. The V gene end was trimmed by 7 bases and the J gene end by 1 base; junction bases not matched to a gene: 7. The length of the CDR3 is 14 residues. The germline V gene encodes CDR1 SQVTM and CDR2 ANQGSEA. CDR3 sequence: CSASGTGESYEQYF. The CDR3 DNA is TGCAGCGCATCGGGGACAGGGGAATCCTACGAGCAGTACTTC.

The CDR3 region has the DNA TGTGCCAGCAGCCAACCTAGCACAGATACGCAGTATTTT. It codes for CASSQPSTDTQYF. The chain combines TRBV6-5 with TRBJ2-3; D uncertain. CDR1 is MNHEY and CDR2 is SVGAGI in the germline V gene. The CDR3 totals 13 residues. V was cut by 6 bases and J by 0 bases, with 7 bases left in between.

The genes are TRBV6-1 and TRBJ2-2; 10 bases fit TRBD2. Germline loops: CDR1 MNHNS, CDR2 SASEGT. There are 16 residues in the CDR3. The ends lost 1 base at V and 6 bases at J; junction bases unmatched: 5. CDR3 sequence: CASSEETSGFAGELFF. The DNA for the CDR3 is TGTGCCAGCAGTGAAGAGACTAGCGGGTTCGCCGGGGAGCTGTTTTTT.

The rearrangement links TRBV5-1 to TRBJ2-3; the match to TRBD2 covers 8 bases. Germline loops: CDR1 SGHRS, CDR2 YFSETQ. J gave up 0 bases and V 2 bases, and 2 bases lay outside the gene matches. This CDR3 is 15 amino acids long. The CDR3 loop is CASSFASGSTDTQYF. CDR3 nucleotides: TGCGCCAGCAGCTTCGCTAGCGGGAGCACAGATACGCAGTATTTT.

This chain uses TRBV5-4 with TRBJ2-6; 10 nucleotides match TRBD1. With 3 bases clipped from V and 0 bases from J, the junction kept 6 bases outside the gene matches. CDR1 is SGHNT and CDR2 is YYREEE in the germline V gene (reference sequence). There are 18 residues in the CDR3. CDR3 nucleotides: TGTGCCAGCAGCTGGGGGACAGGGGTCATCTCTGGGGCCAACGTCCTGACTTTC. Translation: CASSWGTGVISGANVLTF.

The CDR3 nucleotides read TGTGCCAGTAGTATAGATTCAGGGCTCACTGAAGCTTTCTTT. Protein sequence: CASSIDSGLTEAFF. The rearrangement uses TRBV19 and TRBJ1-1; tentative D call: TRBD1 (5 bases). Germline V gene sequence: CDR1 LNHDA, CDR2 SQIVND (reference sequence). The V gene lost 0 bases and the J gene lost 4 bases, with 9 bases spanning the gap. The CDR3 sequence is 14 residues long.

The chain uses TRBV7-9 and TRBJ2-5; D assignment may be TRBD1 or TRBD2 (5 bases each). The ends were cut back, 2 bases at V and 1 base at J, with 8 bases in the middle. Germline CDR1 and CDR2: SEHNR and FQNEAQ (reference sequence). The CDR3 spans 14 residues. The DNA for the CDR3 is TGTGCCAGCAGCTTAAGGGGACCCCAAGAGACCCAGTACTTC. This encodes CASSLRGPQETQYF.

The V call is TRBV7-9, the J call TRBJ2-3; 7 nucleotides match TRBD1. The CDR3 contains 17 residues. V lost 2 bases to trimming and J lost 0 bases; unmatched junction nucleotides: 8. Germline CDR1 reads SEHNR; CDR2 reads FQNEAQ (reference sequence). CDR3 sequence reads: CASSLRQGAPSTDTQYF. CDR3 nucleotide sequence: TGTGCCAGCAGCTTACGACAGGGAGCCCCTAGCACAGATACGCAGTATTTT.

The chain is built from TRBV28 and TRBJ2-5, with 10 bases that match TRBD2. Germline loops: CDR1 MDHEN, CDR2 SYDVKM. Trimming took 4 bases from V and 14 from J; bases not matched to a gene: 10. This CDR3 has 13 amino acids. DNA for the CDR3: TGTGCCAGCAGTTCAACCGGGACTAGCGCTCCATACTTC. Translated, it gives CASSSTGTSAPYF.